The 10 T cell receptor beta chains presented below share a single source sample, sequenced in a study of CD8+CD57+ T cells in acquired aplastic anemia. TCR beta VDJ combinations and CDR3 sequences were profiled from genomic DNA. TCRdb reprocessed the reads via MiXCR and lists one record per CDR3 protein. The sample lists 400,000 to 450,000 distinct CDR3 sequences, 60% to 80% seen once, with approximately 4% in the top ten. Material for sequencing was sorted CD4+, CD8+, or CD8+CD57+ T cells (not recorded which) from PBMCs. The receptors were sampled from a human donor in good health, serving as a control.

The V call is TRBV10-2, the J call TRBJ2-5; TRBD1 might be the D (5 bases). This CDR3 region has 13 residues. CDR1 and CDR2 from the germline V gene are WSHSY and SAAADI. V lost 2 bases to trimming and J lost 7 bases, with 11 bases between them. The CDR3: CASSEQGRGTQYF. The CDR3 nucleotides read TGCGCCAGCAGTGAGCAGGGTCGCGGGACCCAGTACTTC.

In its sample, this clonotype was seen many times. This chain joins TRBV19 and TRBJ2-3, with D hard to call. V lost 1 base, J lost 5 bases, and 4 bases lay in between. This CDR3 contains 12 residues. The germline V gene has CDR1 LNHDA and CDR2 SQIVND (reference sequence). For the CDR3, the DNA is TGTGCCAGTAGTATAGTCAGAGATACGCAGTATTTT. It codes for CASSIVRDTQYF. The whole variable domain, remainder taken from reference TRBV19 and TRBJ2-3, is DGGITQSPKYLFRKEGQNVTLSCEQNLNHDAMYWYRQDPGQGLRLIYYSQIVNDFQKGDIAEGYSVSREKKESFPLTVTSAQKNPTAFYLCASSIVRDTQYFGPGTRLTVL.

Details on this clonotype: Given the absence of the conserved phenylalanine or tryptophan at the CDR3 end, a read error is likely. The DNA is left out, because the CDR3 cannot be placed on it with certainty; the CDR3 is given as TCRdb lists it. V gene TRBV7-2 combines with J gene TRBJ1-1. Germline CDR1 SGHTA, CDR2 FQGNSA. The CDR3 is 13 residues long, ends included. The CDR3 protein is CASSLTQGKEAVC.

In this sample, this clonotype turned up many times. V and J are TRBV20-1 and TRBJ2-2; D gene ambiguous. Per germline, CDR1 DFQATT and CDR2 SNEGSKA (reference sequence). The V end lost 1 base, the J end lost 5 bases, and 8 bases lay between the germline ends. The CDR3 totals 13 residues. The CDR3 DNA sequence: TGCAGTGCTAGAGTACTAAAAACCGGGGAGCTGTTTTTT. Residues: CSARVLKTGELFF.

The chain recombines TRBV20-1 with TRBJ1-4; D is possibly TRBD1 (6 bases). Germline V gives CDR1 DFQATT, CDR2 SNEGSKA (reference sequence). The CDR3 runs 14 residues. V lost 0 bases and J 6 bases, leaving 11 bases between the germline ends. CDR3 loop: CSARDARGDEKLFF. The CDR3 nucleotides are TGCAGTGCTAGAGACGCCAGGGGAGATGAAAAACTGTTTTTT.

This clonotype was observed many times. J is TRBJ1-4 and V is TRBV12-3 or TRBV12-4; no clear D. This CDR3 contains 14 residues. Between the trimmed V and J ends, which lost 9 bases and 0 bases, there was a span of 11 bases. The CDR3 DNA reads TGTGCCAGTAGTCTCGGGGCAACTAATGAAAAACTGTTTTTT. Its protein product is CASSLGATNEKLFF.

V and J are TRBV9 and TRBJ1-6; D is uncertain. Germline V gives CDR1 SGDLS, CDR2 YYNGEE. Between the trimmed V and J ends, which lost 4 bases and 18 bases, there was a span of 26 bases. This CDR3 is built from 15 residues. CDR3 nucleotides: TGTGCCAGCAGCTTACTAGAGGAGGCGCGATCGCCTCACCACTTT. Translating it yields CASSLLEEARSPHHF. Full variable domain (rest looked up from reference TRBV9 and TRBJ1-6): DSGVTQTPKHLITATGQRVTLRCSPRSGDLSVYWYQQSLDQGLQFLIQYYNGEERAKGNILERFSAQQFPDLHSELNLSSLELGDSALYFCASSLLEEARSPHHFGNGTRLTVT.

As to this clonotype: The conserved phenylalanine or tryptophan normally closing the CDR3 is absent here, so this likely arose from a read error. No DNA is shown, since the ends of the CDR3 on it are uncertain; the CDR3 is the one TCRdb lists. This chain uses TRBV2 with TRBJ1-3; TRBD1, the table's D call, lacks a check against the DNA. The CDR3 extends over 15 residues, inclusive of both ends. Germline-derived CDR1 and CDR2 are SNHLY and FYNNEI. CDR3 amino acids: CASTGTGNSPLHFGN.

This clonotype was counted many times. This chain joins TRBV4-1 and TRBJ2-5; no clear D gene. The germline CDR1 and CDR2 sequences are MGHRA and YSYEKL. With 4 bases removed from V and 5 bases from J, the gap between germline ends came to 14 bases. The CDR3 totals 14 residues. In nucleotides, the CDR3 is TGCGCCAGCAGCCCCCAAAGTGTTTGGGAGACCCAGTACTTC. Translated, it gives CASSPQSVWETQYF.

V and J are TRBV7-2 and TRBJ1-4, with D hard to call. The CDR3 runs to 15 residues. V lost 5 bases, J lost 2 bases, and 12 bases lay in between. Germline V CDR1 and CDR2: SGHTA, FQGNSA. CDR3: CASSALRMTNEKLFF. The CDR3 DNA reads TGTGCCAGCAGCGCGCTCAGGATGACTAATGAAAAACTGTTTTTT.